Listed below are T cell receptor beta chains from one sample, sequenced in a study of blood T cell repertoires in COVID-19. Data came from immunoSEQ multiplex PCR; TCRdb stores just in-frame clones and leaves some out. The sample has approximately 210,000 clones, around 85% seen once. The sample comprised peripheral blood. Receptors were obtained from a human donor in a cohort sampled during active COVID-19. Each CDR3 is given with its conserved first and last residue. A D gene is named only where the DNA matches it firmly. Clone size appears in some rows only: once, few, many, or a class for an expanded clone.

clone_size	j_call	v_call	d_call	cdr3_nt	cdr3_aa
NA	TRBJ2-1	TRBV30	NA	TGTGCCTGGAGAGCCAGGGTGAGGTACAATGAGCAGTTCTTC	CAWRARVRYNEQFF
NA	TRBJ2-6	TRBV11-3	TRBD1	TGTGCCAGCAGACGACTCCCGGGACAGGGGTCTGGGGCCAACGTCCTGACTTTC	CASRRLPGQGSGANVLTF
NA	TRBJ2-7	TRBV6-5	TRBD1	TGTGCCAGCAGAGCGACAAGACAGGGGTCCTACGAGCAGTACTTC	CASRATRQGSYEQYF
NA	TRBJ2-7	TRBV27	NA	TGTGCCAGCAGTTTATCTGCAGGGTCCTACGAGCAGTACTTC	CASSLSAGSYEQYF
NA	TRBJ1-2	TRBV27	NA	TGTGCCAGCAGACACCCCGGGGGGGAGGGCTACACCTTC	CASRHPGGEGYTF
few	TRBJ2-7	TRBV27	TRBD1	TGTGCCAGCAGTTTCGGCGGGACAGGGTGGTCCGAGCAGTACTTC	CASSFGGTGWSEQYF
NA	TRBJ2-7	TRBV4-3	NA	TGCGCCAGCAGCGCTAACGTCCCTGGTGCAGGCATACCCTACGAGCAGTACTTC	CASSANVPGAGIPYEQYF
NA	TRBJ2-3	TRBV5-1	TRBD2	TGCGCCAGCAGCTTGACTAGCGGCTCCACAGATACGCAGTATTTT	CASSLTSGSTDTQYF
NA	TRBJ2-6	TRBV29-1	NA	TGCAGCGTTGAACGACTCTCTGGGGCCAACGTCCTGACTTTC	CSVERLSGANVLTF
NA	TRBJ1-1	TRBV11-1	TRBD1	TGTGCCAGCAGCTTACTCGCAGGGGGCTCCACTGAAGCTTTCTTT	CASSLLAGGSTEAFF
once	TRBJ1-1	TRBV30	TRBD1	TGTGCCTGGAGTGTAGGGACAGGGTCTGAAGCTTTCTTT	CAWSVGTGSEAFF
NA	TRBJ2-3	TRBV7-9	NA	TGTGCCAGCAGCTTCTTGGTACTTGCCACAGATACGCAGTATTTT	CASSFLVLATDTQYF
few	TRBJ2-5	TRBV7-8	NA	TGTGCCAGCACCTTATTTGGCGGGACGGAGACCCAGTACTTC	CASTLFGGTETQYF
NA	TRBJ2-7	TRBV18	TRBD2	TGTGCCAGCTCACCTCAGACTAGCTCTAAGGTCGAGCAGTACTTC	CASSPQTSSKVEQYF
NA	TRBJ1-3	TRBV11-3	NA	TGTGCCAGCAGCGTCCGCTCTGGAAACACCATATATTTT	CASSVRSGNTIYF
NA	TRBJ2-2	TRBV6-5	TRBD2	TGTGCCAGCACTGCCGGGGAGGGCCACACCGGGGAGCTGTTTTTT	CASTAGEGHTGELFF